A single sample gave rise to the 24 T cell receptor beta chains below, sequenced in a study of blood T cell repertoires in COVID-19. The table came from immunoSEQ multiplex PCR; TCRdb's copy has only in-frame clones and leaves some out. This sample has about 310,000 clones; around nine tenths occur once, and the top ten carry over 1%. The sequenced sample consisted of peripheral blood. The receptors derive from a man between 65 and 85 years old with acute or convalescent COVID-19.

DNA of the CDR3: TGTGCCAGCAGTTTGCAGGGTTCGAGTGAAGCTTTCTTT. Amino acids: CASSLQGSSEAFF. V and J are TRBV27 and TRBJ1-1; tentatively, D is TRBD1 (5 bases). This CDR3 contains 13 residues. V was trimmed by 3 bases and J by 7 bases, leaving 12 bases between them. Germline values: CDR1 MNHEY, CDR2 SMNVEV (reference sequence).

The CDR3 is CASSLVAVNHYGYTF. CDR3 DNA sequence: TGTGCCAGCAGCTTAGTCGCGGTAAACCACTATGGCTACACCTTC. This sequence joins TRBV7-2 and TRBJ1-2; D gene uncertain. Per the germline V gene, CDR1 is SGHTA and CDR2 is FQGNSA. V shed 1 base and J shed 3 bases, with 12 bases lying between them. The CDR3 extends over 15 amino acids.

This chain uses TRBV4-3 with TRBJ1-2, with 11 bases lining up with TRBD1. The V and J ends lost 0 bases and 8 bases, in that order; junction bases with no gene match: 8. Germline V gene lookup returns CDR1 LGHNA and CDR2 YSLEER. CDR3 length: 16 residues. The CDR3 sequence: CASSQDPGQGAKGYTF. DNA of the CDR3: TGCGCCAGCAGCCAAGATCCTGGACAGGGGGCGAAGGGCTACACCTTC.

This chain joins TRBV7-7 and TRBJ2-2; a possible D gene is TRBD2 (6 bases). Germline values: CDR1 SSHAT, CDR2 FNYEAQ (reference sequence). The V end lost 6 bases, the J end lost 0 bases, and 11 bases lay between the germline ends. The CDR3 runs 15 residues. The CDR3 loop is CASSLGTPNTGELFF. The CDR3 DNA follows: TGTGCCAGCAGTCTCGGGACTCCGAACACCGGGGAGCTGTTTTTT.

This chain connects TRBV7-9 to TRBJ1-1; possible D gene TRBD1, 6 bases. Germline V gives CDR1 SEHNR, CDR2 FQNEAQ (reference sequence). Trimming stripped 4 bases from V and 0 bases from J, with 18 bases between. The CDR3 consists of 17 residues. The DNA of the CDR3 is TGTGCCAGCAGCTCTTCATACCGACAGGAGGTGAACACTGAAGCTTTCTTT. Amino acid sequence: CASSSSYRQEVNTEAFF.

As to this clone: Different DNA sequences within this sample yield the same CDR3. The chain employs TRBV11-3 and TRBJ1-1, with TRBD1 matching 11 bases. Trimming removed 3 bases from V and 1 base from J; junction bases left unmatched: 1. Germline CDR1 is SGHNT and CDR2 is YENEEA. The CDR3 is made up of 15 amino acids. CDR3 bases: TGTGCCAGCAGCTTGGGACAGGGGGAGAACACTGAAGCTTTCTTT. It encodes CASSLGQGENTEAFF.

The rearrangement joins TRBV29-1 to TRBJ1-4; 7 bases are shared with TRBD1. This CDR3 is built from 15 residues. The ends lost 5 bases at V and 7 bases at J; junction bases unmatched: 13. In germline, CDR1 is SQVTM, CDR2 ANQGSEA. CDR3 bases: TGCAGCGTTTCAAAAGGGACAGCCGGCAGTGAAAAACTGTTTTTT. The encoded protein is CSVSKGTAGSEKLFF.

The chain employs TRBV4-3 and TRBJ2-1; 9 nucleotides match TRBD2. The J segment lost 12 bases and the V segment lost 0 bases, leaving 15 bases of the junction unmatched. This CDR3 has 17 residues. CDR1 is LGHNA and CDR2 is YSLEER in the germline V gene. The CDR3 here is CASSQDPSGGSQPPQFF. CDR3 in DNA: TGCGCCAGCAGCCAAGACCCCAGCGGGGGGTCCCAGCCCCCGCAGTTCTTC.

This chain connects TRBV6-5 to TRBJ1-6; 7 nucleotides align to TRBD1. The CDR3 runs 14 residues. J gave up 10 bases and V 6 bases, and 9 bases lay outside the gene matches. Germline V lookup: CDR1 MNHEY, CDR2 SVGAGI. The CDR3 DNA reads TGTGCCAGCAGGGGGACAGTCGGGTACTCACCCCTCCACTTT. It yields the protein CASRGTVGYSPLHF.

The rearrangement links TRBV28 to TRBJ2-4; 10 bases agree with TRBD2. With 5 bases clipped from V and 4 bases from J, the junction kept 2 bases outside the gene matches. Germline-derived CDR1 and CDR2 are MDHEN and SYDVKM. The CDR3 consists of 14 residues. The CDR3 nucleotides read TGTGCCAGCAGTCCGACTAGCGGGAAAAACATTCAGTACTTC. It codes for CASSPTSGKNIQYF.

CDR3 region: CASSFSSGSSYNEQFF. CDR3 bases: TGTGCCAGCAGTTTCTCTAGCGGGAGCAGCTACAATGAGCAGTTCTTC. J is TRBJ2-1 and V is TRBV28, with 10 positions matching TRBD2. Per germline, CDR1 MDHEN and CDR2 SYDVKM. The J segment lost 3 bases and the V segment lost 3 bases, leaving 5 bases of the junction unmatched. The CDR3 is made up of 16 amino acids.

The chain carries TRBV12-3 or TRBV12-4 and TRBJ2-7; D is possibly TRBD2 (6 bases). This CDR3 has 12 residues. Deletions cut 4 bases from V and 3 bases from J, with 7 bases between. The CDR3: CASSWGLYEQYF. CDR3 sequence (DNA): TGTGCCAGCAGTTGGGGACTCTACGAGCAGTACTTC.

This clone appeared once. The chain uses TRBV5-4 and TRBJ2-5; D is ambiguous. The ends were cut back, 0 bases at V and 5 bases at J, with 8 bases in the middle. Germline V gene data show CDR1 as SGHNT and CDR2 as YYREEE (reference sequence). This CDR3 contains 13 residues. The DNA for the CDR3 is TGTGCCAGCAGCTTGGACGTGAGGGAGACCCAGTACTTC. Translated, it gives CASSLDVRETQYF.

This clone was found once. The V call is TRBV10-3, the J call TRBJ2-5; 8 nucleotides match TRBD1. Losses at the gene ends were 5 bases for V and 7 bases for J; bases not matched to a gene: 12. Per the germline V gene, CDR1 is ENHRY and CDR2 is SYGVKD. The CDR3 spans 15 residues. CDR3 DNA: TGTGCCATCAGTCAAGAGGGACAGGTGGGATGGACCCAGTACTTC. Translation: CAISQEGQVGWTQYF.

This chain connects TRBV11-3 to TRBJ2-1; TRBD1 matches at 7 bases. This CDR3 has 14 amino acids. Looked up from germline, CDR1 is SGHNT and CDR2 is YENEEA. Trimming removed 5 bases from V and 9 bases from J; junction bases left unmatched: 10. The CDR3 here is CASSHHPGQPEQFF. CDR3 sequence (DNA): TGTGCCAGCAGCCACCACCCGGGACAGCCTGAGCAGTTCTTC.

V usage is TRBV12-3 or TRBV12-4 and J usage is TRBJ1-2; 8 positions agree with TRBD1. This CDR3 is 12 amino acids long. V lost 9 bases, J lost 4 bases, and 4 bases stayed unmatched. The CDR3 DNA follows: TGTGCCAGTGACAGGGGAGGCTATGGCTACACCTTC. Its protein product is CASDRGGYGYTF.

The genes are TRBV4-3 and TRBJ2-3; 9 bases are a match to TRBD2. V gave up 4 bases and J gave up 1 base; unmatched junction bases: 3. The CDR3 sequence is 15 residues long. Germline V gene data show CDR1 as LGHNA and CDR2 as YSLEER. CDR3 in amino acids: CASSRWTSGTDTQYF. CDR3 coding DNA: TGCGCCAGCAGCCGGTGGACTAGCGGCACAGATACGCAGTATTTT.

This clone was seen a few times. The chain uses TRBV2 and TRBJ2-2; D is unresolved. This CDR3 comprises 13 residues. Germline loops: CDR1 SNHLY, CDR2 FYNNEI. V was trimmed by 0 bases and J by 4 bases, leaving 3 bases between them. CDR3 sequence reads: CASSEAATGELFF. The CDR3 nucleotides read TGTGCCAGCAGTGAAGCAGCCACCGGGGAGCTGTTTTTT. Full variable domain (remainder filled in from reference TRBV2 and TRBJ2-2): EPEVTQTPSHQVTQMGQEVILRCVPISNHLYFYWYRQILGQKVEFLVSFYNNEISEKSEIFDDQFSVERPDGSNFTLKIRSTKLEDSAMYFCASSEAATGELFFGEGSRLTVL.

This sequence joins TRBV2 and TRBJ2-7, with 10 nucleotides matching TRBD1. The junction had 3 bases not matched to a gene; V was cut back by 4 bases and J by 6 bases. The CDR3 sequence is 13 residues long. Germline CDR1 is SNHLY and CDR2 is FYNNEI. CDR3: CASSAGQGREQYF. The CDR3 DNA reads TGTGCCAGCAGTGCGGGACAGGGGCGCGAGCAGTACTTC.

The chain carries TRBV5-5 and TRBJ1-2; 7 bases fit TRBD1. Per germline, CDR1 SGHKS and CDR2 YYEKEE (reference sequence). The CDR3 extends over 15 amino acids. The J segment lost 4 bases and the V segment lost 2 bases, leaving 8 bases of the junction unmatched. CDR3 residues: CASSFPEGQVYGYTF. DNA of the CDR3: TGTGCCAGCAGCTTCCCGGAAGGACAGGTCTATGGCTACACCTTC.

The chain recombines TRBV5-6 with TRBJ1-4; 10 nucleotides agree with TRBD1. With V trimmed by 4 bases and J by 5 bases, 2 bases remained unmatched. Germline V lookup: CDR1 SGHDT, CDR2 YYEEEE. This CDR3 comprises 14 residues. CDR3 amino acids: CASSRQGANEKLFF. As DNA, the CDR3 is TGTGCCAGCAGCAGACAGGGGGCGAATGAAAAACTGTTTTTT.

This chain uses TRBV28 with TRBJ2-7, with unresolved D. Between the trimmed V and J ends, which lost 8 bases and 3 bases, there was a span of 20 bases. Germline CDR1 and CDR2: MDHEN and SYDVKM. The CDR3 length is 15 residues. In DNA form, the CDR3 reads TGTGCCAGCGATTCAAGGCAGACTTCCGGCTACGAGCAGTACTTC. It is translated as CASDSRQTSGYEQYF.

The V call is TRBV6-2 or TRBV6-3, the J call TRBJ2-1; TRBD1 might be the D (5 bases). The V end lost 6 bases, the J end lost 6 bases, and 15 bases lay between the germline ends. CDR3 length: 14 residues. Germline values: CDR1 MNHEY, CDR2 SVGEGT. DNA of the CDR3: TGTGCCAGCAGCGACAGAAAATTCAGCAATGAGCAGTTCTTC. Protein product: CASSDRKFSNEQFF.

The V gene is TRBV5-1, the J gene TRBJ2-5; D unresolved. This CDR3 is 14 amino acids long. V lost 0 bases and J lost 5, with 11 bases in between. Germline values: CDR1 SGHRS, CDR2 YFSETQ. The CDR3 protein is CASSLANLDETQYF. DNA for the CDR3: TGCGCCAGCAGCTTGGCCAACCTAGATGAGACCCAGTACTTC.